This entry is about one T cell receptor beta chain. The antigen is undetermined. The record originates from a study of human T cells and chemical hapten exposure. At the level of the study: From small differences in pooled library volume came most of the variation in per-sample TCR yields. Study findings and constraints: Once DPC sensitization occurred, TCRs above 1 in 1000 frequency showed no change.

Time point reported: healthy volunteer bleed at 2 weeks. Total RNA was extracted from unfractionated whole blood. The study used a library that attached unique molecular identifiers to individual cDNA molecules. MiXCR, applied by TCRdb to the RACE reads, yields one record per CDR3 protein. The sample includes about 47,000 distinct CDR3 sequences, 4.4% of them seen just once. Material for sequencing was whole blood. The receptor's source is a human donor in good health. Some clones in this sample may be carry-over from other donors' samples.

DNA of the CDR3: TGTGCCAGCTCACCCATAGGAGACACCGGGGAGCTGTTTTTT. Amino acids: CASSPIGDTGELFF. The genes are TRBV18 and TRBJ2-2; no clear D gene. CDR1 is KGHSH and CDR2 is LQKENI in the germline V gene. V gave up 3 bases and J gave up 3 bases, with 8 bases separating them. The CDR3 is made up of 14 amino acids. Supplemented by reference TRBV18 and TRBJ2-2, the full variable domain reads NAGVMQNPRHLVRRRGQEARLRCSPMKGHSHVYWYRQLPEEGLKFMVYLQKENIIDESGMPKERFSAEFPKEGPSILRIQQVVRGDSAAYFCASSPIGDTGELFFGEGSRLTVL.